The present T cell receptor (beta chain) was sequenced within a study of molecular identifiers for immune sequencing clone quantification. A single record per CDR3 protein comes from TCRdb applying MiXCR to the PCR reads. The table has some 320,000 distinct CDR3 sequences, 20% to 25% seen once. This CDR3 region has 18 residues. Per the germline V gene, CDR1 is MNHEY and CDR2 is SVGEGT. V was pared by 2 bases and J by 1 base, with 20 bases between. This clonotype was obtained from a human donor in good health. Some libraries in this study had Jurkat cell RNA spiked in. The rearrangement links TRBV6-2 or TRBV6-3 to TRBJ1-1; D not resolved. The sample consisted of naive CD8+ T cells from blood, with Jurkat cell RNA spiked in. Subset in this sample: FACS-sorted CD8+CD4-CCR7+CD45RA+ naive T cells. CDR3 DNA: TGTGCCAGCAGTTACGATTATAAGATAGGACGCCAGAACACTGAAGCTTTCTTT. Its translation is CASSYDYKIGRQNTEAFF.